This entry features one TCR beta chain sequence. Antigen specificity is unknown. This sample was taken from a study of T cells after posttransplantation cyclophosphamide. Study-level results: Recipient CMV seropositivity and CMV reactivation strongly tracked TRB clonality. Blood and skin or GI T cell repertoires showed limited TRB overlap. Donor CD8+ memory clones often dominated recipient blood repertoires at later times.

The method was immunoSEQ multiplex PCR; TCRdb's version includes in-frame clones alone and lacks a portion of them. This sample has approximately 4,400 clones, with 83% found just once. A marrow graft followed busulfan-fludarabine conditioning, with cyclophosphamide on days +3 and +4. The CDR3 is 14 amino acids. The J segment lost 4 bases and the V segment lost 3 bases, leaving 5 bases of the junction unmatched. The germline CDR1 and CDR2 sequences are SGHTA and FQGTGA. This clonotype originated in a male patient in his thirties who received an allogeneic stem cell transplant from a related donor, was CMV-positive, and had no GVHD. Some T cells may be graft donor cells. V usage is TRBV7-3 and J usage is TRBJ1-1; 7 bases match TRBD1. The sequencing used CD4+ T cells sorted from blood, collected around 33 weeks after a stem cell transplant with posttransplant cyclophosphamide. The CDR3 nucleotides are TGTGCCAGCAGCTTGACAGGGTGGGGCACTGAAGCTTTCTTT. Translated: CASSLTGWGTEAFF.